These 28 T cell receptor beta chains came from one sample sequenced in a study of T cells in women clearing cervical HPV infection. The method was immunoSEQ multiplex PCR; TCRdb's version includes in-frame clones alone and lacks a portion of them. The specimen's table records around 21,000 clones. The specimen sequenced was blood buffy coat. The receptors here all came from a woman aged 18-69 years with a cervical HPV16 infection that either progressed to CIN3+ or cleared (not recorded which).

With regard to this clone: From the germline J gene comes the end of the CDR3, since the read stops 3 residues before it. V and J are TRBV30 and TRBJ1-6; D not resolved. Per germline, CDR1 GTSNPN and CDR2 SVGIG (reference sequence). V gave up 3 bases and J gave up 7 bases, with 19 bases separating them. This CDR3 region has 16 residues. The CDR3: CAWSDLTGFLNSPLHF. CDR3 DNA, as far as it was read: TGTGCCTGGAGCGACCTAACCGGGTTCCTAAATTCACCC.

A note on this clone: Read coverage stops 3 residues before the CDR3 terminus; the germline J gene supplies the remainder. This chain uses TRBV19 with TRBJ2-4; 8 nucleotides agree with TRBD1. The germline CDR1 and CDR2 sequences are LNHDA and SQIVND (reference sequence). The CDR3 extends over 14 amino acids. CDR3 sequence reads: CASGKVDRVGIQYF. Partial CDR3 DNA: TGTGCCAGTGGCAAGGTGGACAGGGTAGGAATT.

Comment on this clone: The CDR3 end falls 3 residues outside the read, so it is completed with the germline J gene. This chain connects TRBV5-1 to TRBJ1-6; D unclear. This CDR3 spans 15 amino acids. Trimming left V 3 bases short and J 10 bases short, with 17 bases between. Germline V lookup: CDR1 SGHRS, CDR2 YFSETQ. CDR3 DNA (partial): TGCGCCAGCAGCTCCAGGTGGAGGGCCAAATCACCC. It specifies CASSSRWRAKSP. The complete CDR3 protein is CASSSRWRAKSPLHF.

A note on this clone: Read coverage stops 3 residues before the CDR3 terminus; the germline J gene supplies the remainder. This chain uses TRBV15 with TRBJ1-6, with a possible D match to TRBD1 (6 bases). The germline V and J ends were trimmed by 5 bases and 7 bases, with 12 bases remaining between them. The CDR3 loop spans 14 amino acids. The germline CDR1 and CDR2 sequences are LNHNV and YYDKDF (reference sequence). The CDR3 reads CATSEGVGNSPLHF. The DNA read from the CDR3 is TGTGCCACCAGCGAGGGGGTAGGCAATTCACCC.

Turning to this clone: The read terminates 3 residues ahead of where the CDR3 ends, so the germline J gene completes it. The genes are TRBV6-1 and TRBJ1-5; the D is unclear. The CDR3 has 13 residues. The germline CDR1 and CDR2 sequences are MNHNS and SASEGT. Trimming cost V 4 bases and J 6 bases, with 10 bases left between them. The covered CDR3 bases are TGTGCCAGCAGTGCCACTAGGGCTCAGCCC. This translates into CASSATRAQP. The full CDR3 sequence reads CASSATRAQPQHF.

On this clone itself: The read stops 3 residues short of the end of the CDR3; the missing end is completed from the germline J gene. Additional DNA sequences in this sample encode the identical CDR3. The chain couples TRBV10-3 to TRBJ2-5; a weak D match, TRBD2 (7 bases). The germline CDR1 and CDR2 sequences are ENHRY and SYGVKD. The V and J ends lost 0 bases and 7 bases respectively, with 15 bases between them. This CDR3 is built from 15 residues. CDR3 bases read: TGTGCCATCAGTGAGTCAGGGGGGGTTGGAGGGACC. Translation: CAISESGGVGGT. The whole CDR3 sequence is CAISESGGVGGTQYF.

For this clone: The read comes to an end 3 residues before the CDR3 does, leaving the germline J gene to fill in the end. The chain carries TRBV19 and TRBJ2-2; D is perhaps TRBD2 (5 bases). Germline V gene lookup returns CDR1 LNHDA and CDR2 SQIVND (reference sequence). The CDR3 has 16 amino acids. The V and J ends lost 7 bases and 0 bases respectively, with 15 bases between them. The CDR3 DNA, read in part, is TGTGCCAGTAATCGGGCCACTAGTTCGAACACCGGGGAG. This sequence encodes CASNRATSSNTGE. The whole CDR3 region reads CASNRATSSNTGELFF.

About this clone itself: Sequencing ends 3 residues short of the CDR3 end; the germline J gene provides the rest. The J gene is TRBJ1-1, the V gene TRBV2, with D perhaps TRBD1 (5 bases). CDR1 and CDR2 (germline): SNHLY, FYNNEI. The CDR3 consists of 12 residues. Trimming cost V 8 bases and J 6 bases, with 13 bases left between them. The chain's CDR3 is CASLEGSAEAFF. CDR3 DNA, as far as it was read: TGTGCCAGCCTCGAGGGGTCCGCTGAA.

On this clone: The CDR3 end lies 3 residues beyond the end of the read and is filled in from the germline J gene. The chain employs TRBV20-1 and TRBJ1-2; D uncertain. The length of the CDR3 is 13 residues. Germline assignment: CDR1 DFQATT and CDR2 SNEGSKA (reference sequence). Partial CDR3 DNA: TGCAGTGTCCCTAGCGGGCGGCTCTACGAC. Residues: CSVPSGRLYD. The whole CDR3 reads CSVPSGRLYDYTF.

Concerning this clone itself: The read ends 3 residues shy of where the CDR3 ends; the end is completed using the germline J gene. The chain couples TRBV5-5 to TRBJ1-1, with a tentative D call TRBD1 (5 bases). The CDR3 sequence is 15 residues long. Trimming pared 1 base from V and 5 bases from J, leaving 15 bases between. Germline lookup yields CDR1 SGHKS and CDR2 YYEKEE (reference sequence). CDR3: CASSLLRGKGTEAFF. CDR3 DNA (partial): TGTGCCAGCAGCTTGTTAAGGGGAAAAGGTACTGAA. Supplemented by reference TRBV5-5 and TRBJ1-1, the full variable domain reads DAGVTQSPTHLIKTRGQQVTLRCSPISGHKSVSWYQQVLGQGPQFIFQYYEKEERGRGNFPDRFSARQFPNYSSELNVNALLLGDSALYLCASSLLRGKGTEAFFGQGTRLTVV.

Note on this clone: The read stops 3 residues short of the end of the CDR3; the missing end is completed from the germline J gene. This rearrangement joins TRBV7-6 to TRBJ1-2, with a weak D call TRBD1 (6 bases). Germline V gives CDR1 SGHVS, CDR2 FNYEAQ. The CDR3 loop spans 15 amino acids. The CDR3 reads CASSSRTAHPYDYTF. Incomplete CDR3 DNA: TGTGCCAGCAGCTCGCGGACAGCCCACCCCTACGAC.

As to this clone: The read ends 3 residues shy of where the CDR3 ends; the end is completed using the germline J gene. The rearrangement uses TRBV7-8 and TRBJ2-1, with 9 bases lining up with TRBD2. In germline, CDR1 is SGHVS, CDR2 FQNEAQ. The ends lost 1 base at V and 4 bases at J; junction bases unmatched: 5. There are 16 residues in the CDR3. The CDR3 is CASSLGGGGAYNEQFF. Partial CDR3 DNA: TGTGCCAGCAGCTTAGGGGGCGGGGGGGCATACAATGAG.

About this clone itself: The CDR3 extends 3 residues past the end of the read, so its final part is completed from the germline J gene. This chain connects TRBV2 to TRBJ2-3; TRBD2 matches 11 bases. The CDR3 sequence is 19 residues long. Germline trimming cut 6 bases from V and 1 base from J; bases unmatched to any gene: 15. Germline values: CDR1 SNHLY, CDR2 FYNNEI. The CDR3 DNA, read in part, is TGTGCCAGCAGCGACCTTAGCGGGGGGGCAGCTTCGGGCACAGATACG. Translated, it gives CASSDLSGGAASGTDT. The full CDR3 protein reads CASSDLSGGAASGTDTQYF.

About this clone: The read stops 3 residues short of the end of the CDR3; the missing end is completed from the germline J gene. This chain uses TRBV20-1 with TRBJ2-4; 9 bases match TRBD2. After removal of 1 base from V and 4 bases from J, the junction contained 5 bases not matched to a gene. Germline-derived CDR1 and CDR2 are DFQATT and SNEGSKA (reference sequence). The CDR3 spans 15 residues. The sequenced CDR3 bases are TGCAGTGCTAGAGCCCTCGCGGGGGGGAAAAACATT. It yields the protein CSARALAGGKNI. From start to end, the CDR3 is CSARALAGGKNIQYF.

With respect to this clone: The DNA ends 3 residues before the CDR3 does, and the rest of the CDR3 is filled in from the germline J gene. This chain links TRBV7-3 with TRBJ2-7; TRBD2 matches at 9 bases. The CDR3 extends over 18 amino acids. The V gene end was trimmed by 0 bases and the J gene end by 1 base; junction bases not matched to a gene: 10. From germline, CDR1 is SGHTA and CDR2 FQGTGA. The CDR3 loop reads CASSLTWAAGGLSYEQYF. The sequenced part of the CDR3 DNA is TGTGCCAGCAGCTTAACGTGGGCAGCGGGGGGCCTATCCTACGAG.

With respect to this clone: The CDR3 is cut off 3 residues early in the read; its end comes from the germline J gene. This chain uses TRBV19 with TRBJ2-7; D remains ambiguous. This CDR3 contains 18 residues. The V gene's germline CDR1 is LNHDA and CDR2 SQIVND (reference sequence). The V and J ends lost 4 bases and 2 bases respectively, with 24 bases between them. The sequenced CDR3 bases are TGTGCCAGTAGTAAGCCGCACGTGTTAGCCATTAAGGCCTACGAG. It specifies CASSKPHVLAIKAYE. The entire CDR3 is CASSKPHVLAIKAYEQYF.

As to this clone: The CDR3 end lies 3 residues beyond the end of the read and is filled in from the germline J gene. The V call is TRBV18, the J call TRBJ1-3; 8 bases agree with TRBD1. The trim removed 5 bases at V and 6 bases at J, leaving 12 bases unmatched. Germline V gives CDR1 KGHSH, CDR2 LQKENI. The CDR3 spans 16 residues. CDR3 bases read: TGTGCCAGCTCAGGTGGACCGGGACAGGAGCTAAACACC. This codes for CASSGGPGQELNT. The full CDR3 sequence reads CASSGGPGQELNTIYF. Supplemented by reference TRBV18 and TRBJ1-3, the full variable domain reads NAGVMQNPRHLVRRRGQEARLRCSPMKGHSHVYWYRQLPEEGLKFMVYLQKENIIDESGMPKERFSAEFPKEGPSILRIQQVVRGDSAAYFCASSGGPGQELNTIYFGEGSWLTVV.

Comment on this clone: Read coverage stops 3 residues before the CDR3 terminus; the germline J gene supplies the remainder. The chain links TRBV6-2 or TRBV6-3 to TRBJ2-5; no firm D call. V was trimmed by 7 bases and J by 4 bases, leaving 13 bases between them. CDR1 MNHEY and CDR2 SVGEGT come from the germline V gene. The CDR3 runs 13 residues. The CDR3 loop is CASTPSRPETQYF. The sequenced part of the CDR3 DNA is TGTGCCAGCACCCCCTCAAGGCCAGAGACC.

On this clone itself: The read terminates 3 residues before the CDR3 end, so the remaining end is supplied by the germline J gene. The chain couples TRBV10-3 to TRBJ1-1, with D perhaps matching TRBD1 (6 bases). This CDR3 comprises 16 residues. Germline CDR1 is ENHRY and CDR2 is SYGVKD. V was cut by 0 bases and J by 1 base, with 12 bases left in between. The DNA read from the CDR3 is TGTGCCATCAGTGAGTCGGGGCAGGGGCCGAACACTGAA. Translating it yields CAISESGQGPNTE. The entire CDR3 sequence reads CAISESGQGPNTEAFF.

CDR3 sequence reads: CASSSRDSSSAEAFF. CDR3 bases read: TGTGCCAGTAGTAGCCGGGACAGTTCGAGTGCTGAA. The chain employs TRBV19 and TRBJ1-1, with 7 bases lining up with TRBD1. The CDR3 goes on 3 residues after the read ends, and that part is filled in from the germline J gene. The V gene's germline CDR1 is LNHDA and CDR2 SQIVND (reference sequence). J was trimmed by 6 bases and V by 4 bases; bases with no gene match: 11. The CDR3 sequence is 15 residues long.

About this clone: The DNA ends 3 residues before the CDR3 does, and the rest of the CDR3 is filled in from the germline J gene. The chain has TRBV9 and TRBJ2-1; TRBD1 matches 9 bases. V was clipped by 2 bases and J by 5 bases; unmatched bases: 5. Germline CDR1 is SGDLS and CDR2 is YYNGEE. The CDR3 length is 15 residues. The CDR3 spells CASSVTGGMNNEQFF. Incomplete CDR3 DNA: TGTGCCAGCAGCGTGACAGGGGGGATGAACAATGAG.

For this clone: The CDR3 end is not reached by the read, which stops 3 residues before it; the germline J gene fills it in. The chain links TRBV3-1 (or the pseudogene TRBV3-2) to TRBJ2-5; D unresolved. This CDR3 is 13 amino acids long. Trimming removed 1 base from V and 0 bases from J, with 3 bases in between. Germline V gene data show CDR1 as LGHDT and CDR2 as YNNKEL (reference sequence). The sequenced part of the CDR3 DNA is TGTGCCAGCAGCCAAGCAAACCAAGAGACC. Protein: CASSQANQET. The CDR3 reads in full as CASSQANQETQYF.

Details on this clone: The missing CDR3 end, 3 residues past where the read stops, is filled in from the germline J gene. V usage is TRBV30 and J usage is TRBJ1-1; perhaps TRBD1 as D (6 bases). This CDR3 has 15 residues. The germline gives CDR1 GTSNPN, CDR2 SVGIG (reference sequence). Trimming took off 5 bases at V and 4 bases at J, with 20 bases between the two ends. The CDR3 spells CAWVGYRDGATEAFF. Partial CDR3 DNA: TGTGCCTGGGTGGGGTACAGGGATGGTGCCACTGAA.

With regard to this clone: The read ends 3 residues shy of where the CDR3 ends; the end is completed using the germline J gene. The chain has TRBV6-1 and TRBJ1-2; weak D call: TRBD1 (6 bases). Germline lookup yields CDR1 MNHNS and CDR2 SASEGT. This CDR3 contains 15 residues. The covered CDR3 bases are TGTGCCAGCAGTGTGATGGTTGGACAGACCTACGAC. Amino acid sequence: CASSVMVGQTYD. The whole CDR3 reads CASSVMVGQTYDYTF.

As for this clone: The read terminates 3 residues ahead of where the CDR3 ends, so the germline J gene completes it. The gene calls are TRBV19 and TRBJ2-3, with no clear D. V lost 3 bases, J lost 8 bases, and 15 bases lay in between. The germline V gene has CDR1 LNHDA and CDR2 SQIVND (reference sequence). This CDR3 comprises 14 residues. The sequenced part of the CDR3 DNA is TGTGCCAGTAGTATGACTCCCCCCGATCGTACG. This encodes CASSMTPPDRT. The full CDR3 reads CASSMTPPDRTQYF. The complete variable domain, with remaining parts taken from reference TRBV19 and TRBJ2-3, reads DGGITQSPKYLFRKEGQNVTLSCEQNLNHDAMYWYRQDPGQGLRLIYYSQIVNDFQKGDIAEGYSVSREKKESFPLTVTSAQKNPTAFYLCASSMTPPDRTQYFGPGTRLTVL.

On this clone itself: Sequencing ends 3 residues short of the CDR3 end; the germline J gene provides the rest. The chain uses TRBV11-2 and TRBJ1-2; 8 nucleotides match TRBD1. This CDR3 spans 15 amino acids. Germline CDR1 and CDR2: SGHAT and FQNNGV. The CDR3 spells CASSSDAQGAGDYTF. The DNA read from the CDR3 is TGTGCCAGCAGCTCTGACGCTCAGGGGGCCGGCGAC.

About this clone: An end of the junction does not agree with germline; a read error may underlie this. Read sequence stops 3 residues before the CDR3 end, and the germline J gene provides the missing end. Other nucleotide sequences in the sample specify the same CDR3. The genes are TRBV29-1 and TRBJ1-1; D is unresolved. The CDR3 has 12 residues. Germline assignment: CDR1 SQVTM and CDR2 ANQGSEA. CDR3 bases read: TGCAGCGCGGTAGGAGGGTTGGCTGAG. It translates to CSAVGGLAE. The CDR3 in its entirety is CSAVGGLAEAFF.

Details on this clone: The read terminates 3 residues ahead of where the CDR3 ends, so the germline J gene completes it. The chain has TRBV19 and TRBJ2-3, with D tentatively TRBD1 (6 bases). CDR3 length: 14 residues. The V gene lost 7 bases and the J gene lost 3 bases, with 14 bases spanning the gap. From germline, CDR1 is LNHDA and CDR2 SQIVND (reference sequence). CDR3 loop: CASTQGPKTDTQYF. CDR3 DNA, as far as it was read: TGTGCCAGTACACAGGGTCCTAAGACAGATACG.